This T cell receptor beta chain was sequenced for a study of neurological immune-mediated disorders. Indicated time point: longitudinal time-point 2. It was from 2 million PBMCs stored at -80 C that the unsorted libraries were obtained. Ten or more counts support this clonotype. The antigen is not known. The study's findings and limits: None of the CDR3 amino acid sequences of expanded clones recurred across subjects, suggesting private repertoires in all groups.

With 10-nucleotide random UMIs, 5'RACE was used to make the cDNA. TCRdb re-called the 5' RACE reads with MiXCR, one entry per CDR3 protein. Of tens of thousands of distinct CDR3 sequences in the sample, 5.8% are singletons; the top ten hold roughly 7.9%. The CDR3 extends over 15 amino acids. The V end lost 5 bases, the J end lost 1 base, and 15 bases lay between the germline ends. Germline lookup yields CDR1 MNHEY and CDR2 SVGAGI. Sequencing input: PBMCs. This sequence joins TRBV6-5 and TRBJ2-7; D is perhaps TRBD2 (5 bases). The source is an older woman with multiple sclerosis. The CDR3 spells CASSTPKGLSYEQYF. The CDR3 region has the DNA TGTGCCAGCAGTACACCAAAAGGACTTTCCTACGAGCAGTACTTC.